Below, 21 T cell receptor beta chains from the same sample are listed, as sequenced in a study of blood T cell repertoires in COVID-19. Generated by immunoSEQ multiplex PCR, the TCRdb table keeps only in-frame clones and is missing some. Among some 64,000 clones listed, nearly 90% were seen once. The sample comprised peripheral blood. These receptors came from a man aged 65 to 79 with acute or convalescent COVID-19.

The genes are TRBV27 and TRBJ2-6; 8 bases agree with TRBD1. Germline V gives CDR1 MNHEY, CDR2 SMNVEV (reference sequence). The J segment lost 0 bases and the V segment lost 3 bases, leaving 16 bases of the junction unmatched. The CDR3 has 21 residues. CDR3 in amino acids: CASSLSIGGRGPPSGANVLTF. In DNA form, the CDR3 reads TGTGCCAGCAGTTTGTCGATCGGGGGCAGGGGGCCTCCCTCTGGGGCCAACGTCCTGACTTTC.

CDR3 residues: CAISESITGLGLNNEQFF. CDR3 sequence (DNA): TGTGCCATCAGTGAGTCGATCACGGGACTCGGCTTAAACAATGAGCAGTTCTTC. The V gene is TRBV10-3, the J gene TRBJ2-1; tentative D call: TRBD2 (6 bases). The germline V gene has CDR1 ENHRY and CDR2 SYGVKD. The V end was cut by 0 bases, the J end by 5 bases, with 20 bases between. CDR3 length: 18 amino acids.

This rearrangement joins TRBV6-5 to TRBJ2-5, with TRBD1 identical over 8 bases. This CDR3 has 13 residues. V lost 5 bases to trimming and J lost 9 bases; unmatched junction nucleotides: 8. CDR1 is MNHEY and CDR2 is SVGAGI in the germline V gene. CDR3 bases: TGTGCCAGCAGTCAGGGGGCGGGTTGGGCCCAGTACTTC. Translated: CASSQGAGWAQYF.

The chain recombines TRBV5-1 with TRBJ1-6; TRBD1 agrees at 7 bases. The CDR3 consists of 16 residues. In germline, CDR1 is SGHRS, CDR2 YFSETQ. The trim removed 7 bases at V and 4 bases at J, leaving 11 bases unmatched. CDR3 sequence reads: CASGATGVGYNSPLHF. Here the CDR3 DNA reads TGCGCCAGCGGAGCTACAGGGGTGGGGTATAATTCACCCCTCCACTTT.

This clone was counted between two and nine times. The CDR3 here is CASRTESSYNSPLHF. DNA of the CDR3: TGTGCCAGCAGGACAGAAAGCTCCTATAATTCACCCCTCCACTTT. The chain couples TRBV7-3 to TRBJ1-6, with a possible D match to TRBD1 (5 bases). Germline V gives CDR1 SGHTA, CDR2 FQGTGA. The length of the CDR3 is 15 residues. Between the trimmed V and J ends, which lost 6 bases and 0 bases, there was a span of 9 bases. Filled out from reference TRBV7-3 and TRBJ1-6, the complete variable domain reads GAGVSQTPSNKVTEKGKYVELRCDPISGHTALYWYRQSLGQGPEFLIYFQGTGAADDSGLPNDRFFAVRPEGSVSTLKIQRTERGDSAVYLCASRTESSYNSPLHFGNGTRLTVT.

The CDR3 here is CASSVQGGVLDGYTF. In DNA, the CDR3 is TGCGCCAGCAGCGTCCAGGGCGGAGTACTGGATGGCTACACCTTC. V usage is TRBV5-1 and J usage is TRBJ1-2, with D possibly being TRBD1 (5 bases). The CDR3 is 15 amino acids. V was trimmed by 4 bases and J by 6 bases, leaving 19 bases between them. Germline assignment: CDR1 SGHRS and CDR2 YFSETQ.

The gene calls are TRBV18 and TRBJ2-5; D is unclear. From germline, CDR1 is KGHSH and CDR2 LQKENI. This CDR3 has 16 residues. V was trimmed by 4 bases and J by 0 bases, leaving 15 bases between them. This CDR3 reads CASSHVQLTYQETQYF. The CDR3, as DNA: TGTGCCAGCTCACACGTCCAACTAACGTACCAAGAGACCCAGTACTTC.

This chain connects TRBV6-5 to TRBJ1-1; a weak D match, TRBD1 (5 bases). The V gene's germline CDR1 is MNHEY and CDR2 SVGAGI. There are 15 residues in the CDR3. Deletions cut 5 bases from V and 0 bases from J, with 13 bases between. This chain's CDR3 is CASSRPGLMNTEAFF. As DNA, the CDR3 is TGTGCCAGCAGTCGCCCGGGACTCATGAACACTGAAGCTTTCTTT.

The chain links TRBV7-2 to TRBJ2-5, with TRBD2 matching 10 bases. This CDR3 has 16 amino acids. Per germline, CDR1 SGHTA and CDR2 FQGNSA. With V trimmed by 1 base and J by 7 bases, 9 bases remained unmatched. In DNA, the CDR3 is TGTGCCAGCAGCTTAGACGTAGCGGGGGGCAGTGGGACCCAGTACTTC. Residues: CASSLDVAGGSGTQYF.

This clone was seen once. The V and J genes are TRBV27 and TRBJ1-4; no clear D. Germline values: CDR1 MNHEY, CDR2 SMNVEV (reference sequence). V was shortened by 6 bases and J by 5 bases, with 13 bases between the two germline ends. This CDR3 comprises 14 residues. CDR3 bases: TGTGCCAGCAGCTCTCGATGGCAGAATGAAAAACTGTTTTTT. This sequence encodes CASSSRWQNEKLFF.

This chain uses TRBV7-9 with TRBJ2-1, with 7 positions matching TRBD2. The CDR3 totals 15 residues. Germline V CDR1 and CDR2: SEHNR, FQNEAQ (reference sequence). J was trimmed by 10 bases and V by 4 bases; bases with no gene match: 13. CDR3 residues: CASSSGLDVVKEQFF. The CDR3 region has the DNA TGTGCCAGCAGCTCCGGACTAGATGTGGTCAAGGAGCAGTTCTTC.

V is TRBV28 and J is TRBJ1-5; 10 bases align to TRBD1. The ends lost 5 bases at V and 6 bases at J; junction bases unmatched: 4. Germline values: CDR1 MDHEN, CDR2 SYDVKM. The CDR3 consists of 14 residues. CDR3 residues: CASSDRGLFQPQHF. As DNA, the CDR3 is TGTGCCAGCAGTGACAGGGGGCTCTTTCAGCCCCAGCATTTT.

This clone was counted a single time. The gene calls are TRBV3-1 (or the pseudogene TRBV3-2) and TRBJ2-5; D remains ambiguous. This CDR3 comprises 13 residues. Germline CDR1 and CDR2: LGHDT and YNNKEL (reference sequence). V lost 7 bases to trimming and J lost 3 bases, with 12 bases between them. The CDR3 protein is CASTNSREETQYF. The CDR3 DNA reads TGTGCCAGCACCAACAGCAGAGAAGAGACCCAGTACTTC.

The count of this clone is one. CDR3 loop: CASSHTVTTSYEQYF. The CDR3 DNA sequence: TGCGCCAGCAGCCATACAGTGACCACTTCCTACGAGCAGTACTTC. The V gene is TRBV4-3, the J gene TRBJ2-7; D uncertain. Trimming took 3 bases from V and 1 from J, leaving 13 bases between them. CDR3 length: 15 residues. CDR1 and CDR2 (germline): LGHNA, YSLEER.

This sequence joins TRBV3-1 (or the pseudogene TRBV3-2) and TRBJ1-2; D is perhaps TRBD1 (6 bases). CDR3 size: 17 residues. Germline assignment: CDR1 LGHDT and CDR2 YNNKEL (reference sequence). V lost 5 bases and J 1 base, leaving 20 bases between the germline ends. This CDR3 is CASSSRDIARGNYGYTF. Written as DNA, the CDR3 is TGTGCCAGCAGCTCCCGGGACATCGCCCGCGGTAACTATGGCTACACCTTC.

This chain joins TRBV6-5 and TRBJ2-7; TRBD1 agrees at 7 bases. Germline V gives CDR1 MNHEY, CDR2 SVGAGI. V lost 6 bases and J lost 4; bases outside the gene matches: 12. There are 15 residues in the CDR3. The CDR3 loop is CASRFSYRGVYEQYF. The CDR3 DNA is TGTGCCAGCAGATTCTCCTACAGGGGAGTTTACGAGCAGTACTTC.

V usage is TRBV7-2 and J usage is TRBJ1-2; 7 nucleotides match TRBD1. Trimming removed 5 bases from V and 3 bases from J; junction bases left unmatched: 6. The CDR3 loop spans 14 amino acids. In germline, CDR1 is SGHTA, CDR2 FQGNSA. The DNA for the CDR3 is TGTGCCAGCAGCCCTCGGGGACAGTACTATGGCTACACCTTC. This encodes CASSPRGQYYGYTF.

This clone came up once. The rearrangement uses TRBV5-4 and TRBJ1-5; D perhaps matches TRBD1 (5 bases). The germline gives CDR1 SGHNT, CDR2 YYREEE (reference sequence). The CDR3 covers 16 residues. V dropped 3 bases and J dropped 1 base, with 14 bases sitting between them. The CDR3 here is CASSWGGAGSNQPQHF. The DNA for the CDR3 is TGTGCCAGCAGCTGGGGGGGAGCAGGGAGCAATCAGCCCCAGCATTTT.

This clone appeared a few times. The chain has TRBV7-2 and TRBJ2-5, with D possibly being TRBD2 (6 bases). The germline V gene has CDR1 SGHTA and CDR2 FQGNSA. Trimming took off 5 bases at V and 5 bases at J, with 18 bases between the two ends. The CDR3 runs 15 residues. The CDR3 loop is CASSLSGTLWETQYF. In nucleotides, the CDR3 is TGTGCCAGCAGCCTTAGCGGCACCCTTTGGGAGACCCAGTACTTC.

The chain combines TRBV2 with TRBJ1-2; D perhaps matches TRBD1 (6 bases). From germline, CDR1 is SNHLY and CDR2 FYNNEI. The CDR3 spans 15 residues. V lost 2 bases and J 4 bases, leaving 14 bases between the germline ends. The CDR3 DNA reads TGTGCCAGCAGTGAATGGGACATGCACCTCTATGGCTACACCTTC. Its translation is CASSEWDMHLYGYTF.

The V gene is TRBV19, the J gene TRBJ2-7; 8 positions agree with TRBD1. Per germline, CDR1 LNHDA and CDR2 SQIVND (reference sequence). V shed 5 bases, J shed 4 bases, and the junction held 10 bases outside the gene matches. The CDR3 spans 15 residues. The CDR3 loop reads CASSAGTGPQYEQYF. CDR3 nucleotide sequence: TGTGCCAGTAGTGCCGGGACAGGACCCCAATACGAGCAGTACTTC.